This TCR beta chain derives from a study of Graves' ophthalmopathy and Graves' hyperthyroidism. The authors amplified TCR beta CDR3 regions from RNA transcripts. An opening RT-PCR round employed HTBI primers and preceded a second-round multiplex PCR. TCRdb re-derived calls from the multiplex PCR reads in MiXCR, one entry per CDR3 protein. The sample includes approximately 330,000 distinct CDR3 sequences, roughly 15% of them seen just once. The CDR3 runs 14 residues. In germline, CDR1 is GTSNPN, CDR2 SVGIG (reference sequence). Trimming removed 2 bases from V and 5 bases from J, with 15 bases in between. Active ophthalmopathy (CAS at least 3, NOSPECS at least 4), lasting under 3 months. The source of the PBMCs was over 8.5 ml of fresh peripheral blood. Broader study findings: Ophthalmopathy progression cases were predicted by the model with 70% to 71% sensitivity and less than 85% specificity.

This clonotype has at least ten counts. What it binds is unknown. The receptor was isolated from an adult man with Graves' ophthalmopathy. Material: peripheral blood. This chain links TRBV30 with TRBJ1-1; TRBD1 is a possible D gene (6 bases). CDR3 residues: CAWSLVQGGTEAFF. The CDR3 nucleotides are TGTGCCTGGAGTTTGGTACAGGGTGGAACTGAAGCTTTCTTT.